This TCR beta chain was found in a study of blood T cell repertoires in COVID-19. Overall study: Sites in the United States, Italy and Spain provided acute and convalescent COVID-19 samples.

TCRdb keeps only in-frame clones here, not all; method: immunoSEQ multiplex PCR. This sample has 60,000 to 65,000 clones; about nine tenths occur once, and the top ten carry approximately 8%. Germline loops: CDR1 MNHEY, CDR2 SMNVEV (reference sequence). This CDR3 is 16 amino acids long. The V end was cut by 3 bases, the J end by 4 bases, with 18 bases between. The sample comprised peripheral blood. The rearrangement uses TRBV27 and TRBJ1-2; no clear D gene. The TCR sequence derives from a human donor with active COVID-19. The donor label of this sample is uncertain. CDR3 coding DNA: TGTGCCAGCAGTTTCCGGGGATTTGTAATGGTCTATGGCTACACCTTC. Its protein is CASSFRGFVMVYGYTF.